The 27 T cell receptor beta chains below all came from one sample that was sequenced in a study of T cell repertoires in cytomegalovirus infection. No antigen has been assigned to these receptors. Each CDR3 protein gets one entry after TCRdb re-called the reads with MiXCR. The sample includes hundreds of thousands of distinct CDR3 sequences, roughly 30% of them seen just once. The source was cultured CD8+ T cells from PBMCs, collected from culture after CMV antigen stimulation. The receptors were gathered from a human donor in good health (CMV status not recorded). Some clones in this sample may be carry-over from other donors' samples.

This chain's CDR3 is CASSTPSGADTQYF. In DNA, the CDR3 is TGTGCCAGCAGTACGCCCTCCGGGGCAGATACGCAGTATTTT. V is TRBV12-3 or TRBV12-4 and J is TRBJ2-3; possibly TRBD2 for D (5 bases). V lost 5 bases and J 4 bases, leaving 13 bases between the germline ends. The CDR3 consists of 14 residues.

As regards this clonotype: One end of the junction fails to match germline, which may point to a read error. This chain links TRBV19 with TRBJ2-7, with 7 nucleotides matching TRBD2. The CDR3 is 13 residues long. Germline CDR1 reads LNHDA; CDR2 reads SQIVND (reference sequence). CDR3 in amino acids: CASSRGGPYEQHF. DNA for the CDR3: TGTGCCAGTAGTAGGGGAGGGCCCTACGAGCAGCACTTC.

The chain is built from TRBV20-1 and TRBJ2-3; TRBD1 might be the D (6 bases). The CDR3 is 14 residues long. CDR1 and CDR2 (germline): DFQATT, SNEGSKA (reference sequence). The CDR3, as DNA: TGCAGGGCCCATCCCGGGACATCCGGGGATACGCAGTATTTT. It translates to CRAHPGTSGDTQYF.

This rearrangement joins TRBV27 to TRBJ2-7; possibly TRBD2 for D (6 bases). Between the trimmed V and J ends, which lost 3 bases and 0 bases, there was a span of 18 bases. Germline V gives CDR1 MNHEY, CDR2 SMNVEV (reference sequence). CDR3 size: 17 residues. The CDR3, as DNA: TGTGCCAGCAGTTTGATAGGTCCGGGGGTTGGCTCCTACGAGCAGTACGTC. This translates into CASSLIGPGVGSYEQYV.

Ten or more counts support this clonotype. The CDR3 loop is CASSPGTYTGELFF. The CDR3 DNA is TGTGCCAGCAGCCCCGGGACCTACACCGGGGAGCTGTTTTTT. The chain uses TRBV7-9 and TRBJ2-2; either TRBD1 or TRBD2 may fit D (5 bases each). V was shortened by 5 bases and J by 3 bases, with 10 bases between the two germline ends. From germline, CDR1 is SEHNR and CDR2 FQNEAQ (reference sequence). The CDR3 loop spans 14 amino acids.

The V call is TRBV5-6, the J call TRBJ2-7, with 7 bases fitting TRBD1. Germline CDR1 SGHDT, CDR2 YYEEEE. This CDR3 region has 15 residues. Trimming cost V 3 bases and J 2 bases; bases outside gene matches: 8. The chain's CDR3 is CASSSPDRFPYEQYV. The CDR3 coding sequence is TGTGCCAGCAGCTCCCCGGACAGGTTCCCCTACGAGCAGTACGTC.

This clonotype has just a few counts. This chain links TRBV6-1 with TRBJ2-7; possibly TRBD1 for D (5 bases). V lost 1 base, J lost 2 bases, and 9 bases lay in between. The CDR3 spans 14 residues. The V gene's germline CDR1 is MNHNS and CDR2 SASEGT. The chain's CDR3 is CASSEVRTTYEQYF. DNA for the CDR3: TGTGCCAGCAGTGAAGTTCGGACAACCTACGAGCAGTACTTC.

This clonotype was counted only a few times. The gene calls are TRBV27 and TRBJ2-3; perhaps D is TRBD1 or TRBD2 (5 bases each). The CDR3 length is 17 residues. V was clipped by 0 bases and J by 5 bases, with 18 bases between them. Germline CDR1 and CDR2: MNHEY and SMNVEV (reference sequence). CDR3 in DNA: TGTGCCAGCAGTTTATCCCTCTTCAGGGAAGGAGGAGATACGCAGTATTTT. Translated: CASSLSLFREGGDTQYF.

The chain combines TRBV5-3 with TRBJ1-1; D is possibly TRBD1 (5 bases). TRBV5-3 qualifies as an ORF whose function is uncertain. With 8 bases removed from V and 1 base from J, the gap between germline ends came to 12 bases. This CDR3 has 13 amino acids. The CDR3 is CASRSGENTEAFF. The CDR3 DNA follows: TGTGCCAGCAGATCGGGGGAGAACACTGAAGCTTTCTTT.

This clonotype has a count of ten or more. This chain uses TRBV6-2 or TRBV6-3 with TRBJ2-1, with 13 bases matching TRBD2. The junction had 10 bases not matched to a gene; V was cut back by 5 bases and J by 6 bases. The CDR3 runs to 17 residues. Germline CDR1 reads MNHEY; CDR2 reads SVGEGT. The CDR3 loop is CASSPAGLAGIGNEQFF. DNA of the CDR3: TGTGCCAGCAGTCCCGCGGGACTAGCGGGGATCGGCAATGAGCAGTTCTTC.

This clonotype has ten or more counts. The CDR3 loop is CASSPRGETF. In DNA, the CDR3 is TGTGCCAGCAGCCCTCGAGGGGAAACCTTC. The gene calls are TRBV7-9 and TRBJ1-2; a possible D gene is TRBD1 (5 bases). The V end was cut by 5 bases, the J end by 14 bases, with 12 bases between. The germline V gene has CDR1 SEHNR and CDR2 FQNEAQ (reference sequence). The CDR3 runs to 10 residues.

V gene TRBV6-1 combines with J gene TRBJ2-7; D unresolved. Per the germline V gene, CDR1 is MNHNS and CDR2 is SASEGT. The CDR3 loop spans 12 amino acids. The V gene lost 2 bases and the J gene lost 8 bases, with 10 bases spanning the gap. For the CDR3, the DNA is TGTGCCAGCAGTGAACGGTTAGGTAAGCAGTACGTC. Protein: CASSERLGKQYV.

About this clonotype itself: A read error may produce the germline difference seen at one junction end. The J gene is TRBJ2-4, the V gene TRBV12-3 or TRBV12-4; perhaps D is TRBD1 or TRBD2 (5 bases each). The CDR3 spans 18 residues. The CDR3 DNA is TGTACCAGCAGTGAATGGGACCTGGGTCCTGCGGCCAAAAACATTCAGTACTTC. Encoded protein: CTSSEWDLGPAAKNIQYF.

CDR3 DNA sequence: TGTGCCAGCAGCTTACGATCTAGCGGGGGCACCGGGGAGCTGTTTTTT. Protein: CASSLRSSGGTGELFF. The chain uses TRBV4-2 and TRBJ2-2; 10 bases are a match to TRBD2. CDR1 and CDR2 (germline): LGHNA, YNFKEQ. The CDR3 covers 16 residues. V shed 5 bases and J 4 bases; nucleotides not matched to a gene: 7.

This clonotype was observed at least ten times. The chain joins TRBV7-6 to TRBJ2-2; 8 bases align to TRBD2. This CDR3 is built from 15 residues. The germline V gene has CDR1 SGHVS and CDR2 FNYEAQ. J was trimmed by 5 bases and V by 6 bases; bases with no gene match: 8. The CDR3 loop is CASSPRGGGTGELFF. CDR3 DNA: TGTGCCAGCAGTCCCCGTGGCGGGGGGACCGGGGAGCTGTTTTTT.

The V call is TRBV14, the J call TRBJ1-6, with D perhaps matching TRBD1 (5 bases). Germline V gives CDR1 SGHDN, CDR2 FVKESK. There are 15 residues in the CDR3. Deletions cut 4 bases from V and 2 bases from J, with 9 bases between. The CDR3 region has the DNA TGTGCCAGCAGCCGGACGACAGCCTATAATTCACCCCTCCACTTT. Residues: CASSRTTAYNSPLHF.

The V and J genes are TRBV7-9 and TRBJ1-2; the match to TRBD1 covers 7 bases. Looked up from germline, CDR1 is SEHNR and CDR2 is FQNEAQ (reference sequence). The CDR3 has 14 residues. V shed 5 bases and J 7 bases; nucleotides not matched to a gene: 10. The CDR3 sequence: CASSHPGQTPGYTF. In DNA form, the CDR3 reads TGTGCCAGCAGCCACCCGGGACAGACGCCTGGCTACACCTTC.

This clonotype has just a few counts. V and J are TRBV6-2 or TRBV6-3 and TRBJ2-1; 12 positions match TRBD2. J gave up 7 bases and V 7 bases, and 8 bases lay outside the gene matches. The CDR3 covers 15 residues. Germline V CDR1 and CDR2: MNHEY, SVGEGT. The DNA for the CDR3 is TGTGCCAGCACTTGGGGGACTAGCGGGCATAATGAGCAGTTCTTC. Encoded protein: CASTWGTSGHNEQFF.

This clonotype was detected only a few times. The V call is TRBV10-3, the J call TRBJ2-1, with 7 bases fitting TRBD2. The V gene end was trimmed by 0 bases and the J gene end by 5 bases; junction bases not matched to a gene: 4. From germline, CDR1 is ENHRY and CDR2 SYGVKD. There are 15 residues in the CDR3. The CDR3 bases are TGTGCCATCAGTGAGTCGGGAGGGTCCAACAATGAGCAGTTCTTC. Its translation: CAISESGGSNNEQFF.

This clonotype was observed a handful of times. The chain combines TRBV27 with TRBJ2-1; 15 nucleotides line up with TRBD2. The CDR3 runs to 20 residues. V was pared by 0 bases and J by 2 bases, with 8 bases of the junction left unmatched. Germline CDR1 and CDR2: MNHEY and SMNVEV (reference sequence). The CDR3 bases are TGTGCCAGCAGTTTATCTTTTGGACTAGCGGGGGGGCCGACCTACAATGAGCAGTTCTTC. Protein sequence: CASSLSFGLAGGPTYNEQFF.

V and J are TRBV19 and TRBJ2-4; possible D gene TRBD2, 6 bases. The CDR3 runs to 17 residues. CDR1 is LNHDA, CDR2 SQIVND, per germline (reference sequence). V dropped 6 bases and J dropped 0 bases, with 18 bases sitting between them. The CDR3 nucleotides read TGTGCCAGTAGCACCAAATCGGCGGGGCTAGCCAAAAACATTCAGTACTTC. Translation gives CASSTKSAGLAKNIQYF.

J is TRBJ2-2 and V is TRBV4-1, with D perhaps matching TRBD2 (6 bases). This CDR3 region has 15 residues. V lost 4 bases and J 4 bases, leaving 13 bases between the germline ends. From germline, CDR1 is MGHRA and CDR2 YSYEKL. CDR3 sequence: CASSLKLAATGELFF. CDR3 in DNA: TGCGCCAGCAGCCTTAAACTAGCAGCCACCGGGGAGCTGTTTTTT.

This clonotype appeared many times. The chain is built from TRBV6-6 and TRBJ1-2, with D possibly matching TRBD1 (5 bases). Germline CDR1 and CDR2: MNHNY and SVGAGI (reference sequence). V was shortened by 2 bases and J by 4 bases, with 11 bases between the two germline ends. CDR3 length: 14 residues. The CDR3 DNA reads TGTGCCAGCAGTTACGGGGGGACCAGCTATGGCTACACCTTC. As protein: CASSYGGTSYGYTF.

This chain uses TRBV5-5 with TRBJ2-2; D may be TRBD2 (7 bases). The ends were cut back, 6 bases at V and 5 bases at J, with 17 bases in the middle. Germline assignment: CDR1 SGHKS and CDR2 YYEKEE (reference sequence). The CDR3 runs to 15 residues. Here the CDR3 reads CASIPGGPGTGELFF. The CDR3 DNA follows: TGTGCCAGCATCCCCGGGGGGCCTGGAACCGGGGAGCTGTTTTTT.

This rearrangement joins TRBV12-3 or TRBV12-4 to TRBJ2-6, with 7 nucleotides matching TRBD1. CDR3 length equals 18 residues. V was pared by 7 bases and J by 0 bases, with 12 bases of the junction left unmatched. CDR3 nucleotides: TGTGCCAGCACCACAAACAGGGGTGCTTACTCTGGGGCCAACGTCCTGACTTTC. Its translation is CASTTNRGAYSGANVLTF.

V gene TRBV5-1 combines with J gene TRBJ2-1, with 7 bases matching TRBD2. This CDR3 contains 17 residues. Germline V lookup: CDR1 SGHRS, CDR2 YFSETQ. Trimming took 0 bases from V and 7 from J; bases not matched to a gene: 13. The CDR3 loop is CASSLAASGARGNEQFF. CDR3 nucleotide sequence: TGCGCCAGCAGCTTGGCCGCTAGCGGAGCAAGGGGAAATGAGCAGTTCTTC.

CDR3 residues: CASSLVGGGVDTQYF. The CDR3 region has the DNA TGTGCCAGCAGTTTAGTCGGGGGGGGGGTAGATACGCAGTATTTT. The J gene is TRBJ2-3, the V gene TRBV27; the match to TRBD2 covers 8 bases. This CDR3 region has 15 residues. Germline values: CDR1 MNHEY, CDR2 SMNVEV (reference sequence). V dropped 2 bases and J dropped 5; count of bases not matched to a gene: 6.